A single sample is the source of the 10 T cell receptor beta chains below, sequenced in a study of blood T cell repertoires in COVID-19 (TCRdb year 2020). Library method: the immunoSEQ multiplex PCR assay. The table comes from immuneACCESS by way of TCRdb, which keeps in-frame sequences with V and J called. Part of the clones is missing from these tables; in studies checked, under half for an unresolved V gene and the rest for unknown reasons. For this sample there are roughly 180,000 clones; about 88% appear just once. The ten top clones hold about 0.95% of the sample. The sequencing sample was made of peripheral blood. The receptors here all came from a man between 18 and 29 years old with acute or convalescent COVID-19.

The V gene is TRBV4-1, the J gene TRBJ2-7; 8 positions match TRBD1. This CDR3 region has 15 residues. J gave up 3 bases and V 2 bases, and 6 bases lay outside the gene matches. CDR1 is MGHRA and CDR2 is YSYEKL in the germline V gene. As DNA, the CDR3 is TGCGCCAGCAGCCAAACGGACAGGGATCTCTACGAGCAGTACTTC. Protein sequence: CASSQTDRDLYEQYF.

The V and J genes are TRBV10-3 and TRBJ2-1; D gene unclear. The CDR3 runs 14 residues. Germline V gene lookup returns CDR1 ENHRY and CDR2 SYGVKD. The V end lost 8 bases, the J end lost 0 bases, and 11 bases lay between the germline ends. DNA of the CDR3: TGTGCCATCTCCTTATCGAGCTCCTACAATGAGCAGTTCTTC. This translates into CAISLSSSYNEQFF.

The genes are TRBV19 and TRBJ2-3, with TRBD2 matching over 7 bases. The CDR3 contains 14 residues. Losses at the gene ends were 1 base for V and 6 bases for J; bases not matched to a gene: 4. Germline V lookup: CDR1 LNHDA, CDR2 SQIVND (reference sequence). CDR3 DNA sequence: TGTGCCAGTAGTATAGCGGGGGGTTCGGATACGCAGTATTTT. Its translation: CASSIAGGSDTQYF.

The chain couples TRBV28 to TRBJ2-7; D perhaps matches TRBD2 (6 bases). The CDR3 contains 12 residues. Germline CDR1 reads MDHEN; CDR2 reads SYDVKM. V was trimmed by 0 bases and J by 6 bases, leaving 6 bases between them. CDR3 sequence: CASSLWGGEQYV. The CDR3 DNA follows: TGTGCCAGCAGTTTATGGGGAGGCGAGCAGTACGTC.

This clone showed up just once. This rearrangement joins TRBV11-3 to TRBJ2-2, with 12 bases identical to TRBD2. V gave up 4 bases and J gave up 3 bases; unmatched junction bases: 6. The germline V gene encodes CDR1 SGHNT and CDR2 YENEEA. The CDR3 has 17 amino acids. The CDR3 is CASSSSTSGGDTGELFF. CDR3 nucleotides: TGTGCCAGCAGCTCCTCGACTAGCGGGGGAGACACCGGGGAGCTGTTTTTT.

The gene calls are TRBV7-6 and TRBJ2-3, with D possibly matching TRBD2 (5 bases). The CDR3 spans 16 residues. The germline V gene encodes CDR1 SGHVS and CDR2 FNYEAQ. V lost 1 base, J lost 4 bases, and 15 bases lay in between. The CDR3 is CASSLGGPMAADTQYF. The DNA of the CDR3 is TGTGCCAGCAGCTTAGGCGGGCCCATGGCGGCAGATACGCAGTATTTT.

CDR3 sequence (DNA): TGTGCCTGGAGCGGACAGATCAATCAGCCCCAGCATTTT. This encodes CAWSGQINQPQHF. V and J are TRBV30 and TRBJ1-5, with a tentative D call TRBD1 (6 bases). V was cut by 3 bases and J by 3 bases, with 9 bases left in between. This CDR3 is built from 13 residues. Germline V gene data show CDR1 as GTSNPN and CDR2 as SVGIG (reference sequence).

The chain is built from TRBV30 and TRBJ1-2; D possibly corresponds to TRBD1 (5 bases). Germline CDR1 GTSNPN, CDR2 SVGIG (reference sequence). The CDR3 is 14 residues long. Between the trimmed V and J ends, which lost 3 bases and 4 bases, there was a span of 15 bases. CDR3 in amino acids: CAWRGGWNSYGYTF. CDR3 in DNA: TGTGCCTGGAGGGGGGGTTGGAACTCCTATGGCTACACCTTC.

This clone came up once. The chain recombines TRBV7-3 with TRBJ2-1; 7 bases agree with TRBD1. The CDR3 sequence is 16 residues long. The ends lost 1 base at V and 2 bases at J; junction bases unmatched: 5. The germline V gene encodes CDR1 SGHTA and CDR2 FQGTGA. CDR3 nucleotides: TGTGCCAGCAGCTTAATGACAGGGACAGCCTACAATGAGCAGTTCTTC. Its protein product is CASSLMTGTAYNEQFF.

V usage is TRBV28 and J usage is TRBJ1-2, with TRBD1 as a possible D gene (5 bases). Deletions cut 1 base from V and 5 bases from J, with 14 bases between. Germline CDR1 is MDHEN and CDR2 is SYDVKM. The CDR3 consists of 15 residues. The CDR3 bases are TGTGCCAGCAGTTTATACATAAAGGGACTATATGGCTACACCTTC. Protein product: CASSLYIKGLYGYTF.